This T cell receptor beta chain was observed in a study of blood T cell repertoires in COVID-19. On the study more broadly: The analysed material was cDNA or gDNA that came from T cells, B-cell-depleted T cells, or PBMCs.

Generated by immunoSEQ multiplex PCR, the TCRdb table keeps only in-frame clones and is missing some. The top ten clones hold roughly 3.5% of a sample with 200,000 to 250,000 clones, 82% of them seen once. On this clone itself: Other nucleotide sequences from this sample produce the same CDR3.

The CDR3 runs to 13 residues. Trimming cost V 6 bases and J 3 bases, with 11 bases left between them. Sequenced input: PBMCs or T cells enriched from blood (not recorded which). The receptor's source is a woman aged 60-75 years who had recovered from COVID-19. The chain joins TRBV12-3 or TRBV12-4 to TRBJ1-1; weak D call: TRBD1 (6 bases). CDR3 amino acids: CASREQGDTEAFF. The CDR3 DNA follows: TGTGCCAGCAGGGAACAGGGCGACACTGAAGCTTTCTTT.